This T cell receptor beta chain stems from a study of blood T cell repertoires in COVID-19. The wider study: Sample material is recorded as cDNA or gDNA derived from T cells, B-cell-depleted T cells, or PBMCs.

The CDR3 has 14 residues. Trimming at V came to 6 bases and at J to 9 bases, leaving 9 bases not matched to a gene. Looked up from germline, CDR1 is SNHLY and CDR2 is FYNNEI. Original handling: Nucleated cell counts were estimated from reference gene primer amplification. Generated by immunoSEQ multiplex PCR, the TCRdb table keeps only in-frame clones and is missing some. V, J and clone size reflect that table, while D and trimming were determined from the DNA. The repertoire includes over 200,000 clones, about 85% of them detected once, and approximately 8.7% sits in the top ten. The V and J genes are TRBV2 and TRBJ2-7; TRBD1 aligns across 12 bases. The source of this sequence is a woman aged 80 or over with acute or convalescent COVID-19. Sequencing used peripheral blood. CDR3 amino acids: CASSRDRGQGGQYF. CDR3 DNA sequence: TGTGCCAGCAGCAGGGACAGGGGGCAAGGGGGGCAGTACTTC.